The 26 T cell receptor beta chains given below trace back to one sample, sequenced in a study of T cell repertoires in cytomegalovirus infection (dated by TCRdb to between 2017 and 2020). Read against the paper, the sample's treatment or condition label means: in vitro stimulation with specific CMV peptide epitopes to enrich CMV-specific T cells. Instrument on record: Illumina HiSeq 1500. TCRdb trimmed public reads at Q25 via fastp, called clones via MiXCR and kept in-frame beta chains. Each CDR3 protein gets just one entry, which takes the most common genes and DNA from the rows behind it. The sample table lists 310,000 or so distinct CDR3 sequences, around 25% of them with a count of one. The top ten hold roughly 15% of the sample. These receptors have no identified antigens. This sample comprised cultured PBMCs, obtained from culture after CMV antigen stimulation. These receptors were taken from a human donor in good health (CMV status not recorded). Some clones in this sample may be carry-over from other donors' samples.

The chain links TRBV6-6 to TRBJ1-5; TRBD1 is a possible D gene (5 bases). V lost 6 bases and J lost 3, with 18 bases in between. This CDR3 has 16 residues. Per germline, CDR1 MNHNY and CDR2 SVGAGI (reference sequence). CDR3 region: CASRDLPLGTNQPQHF. The CDR3 DNA follows: TGTGCCAGCAGGGACCTACCCCTCGGGACCAATCAGCCCCAGCATTTT.

The chain has TRBV29-1 and TRBJ1-2; D not resolved. This CDR3 has 12 amino acids. Germline-derived CDR1 and CDR2 are SQVTM and ANQGSEA. V gave up 7 bases and J gave up 1 base, with 10 bases separating them. CDR3 residues: CSATPDNYGYTF. The CDR3 nucleotides read TGCAGCGCCACACCAGATAACTATGGCTACACCTTC.

The sample holds a few counts of this clonotype. The V gene is TRBV7-2, the J gene TRBJ2-5, with TRBD2 as a possible D gene (5 bases). This CDR3 comprises 14 residues. Germline assignment: CDR1 SGHTA and CDR2 FQGNSA. V lost 6 bases, J lost 3 bases, and 14 bases lay in between. CDR3 DNA: TGTGCCAGCAGAAGAGGGCCTGGGGAAGAGACCCAGTACTTC. Translated, it gives CASRRGPGEETQYF.

This clonotype has just a few counts. In nucleotides, the CDR3 is TGTGCCAGCAGTGAATTCACAGGGGGAAACACCATATATTTT. It is translated as CASSEFTGGNTIYF. The chain employs TRBV2 and TRBJ1-3, with D possibly TRBD1 on 6 matching bases. The V and J ends lost 2 bases and 4 bases respectively, with 9 bases between them. CDR1 and CDR2 (germline): SNHLY, FYNNEI. The CDR3 is 14 residues long.

V gene TRBV20-1 combines with J gene TRBJ2-1; D is unresolved. V lost 6 bases and J 6 bases, leaving 6 bases between the germline ends. The germline CDR1 and CDR2 sequences are DFQATT and SNEGSKA (reference sequence). The CDR3 length is 10 residues. The CDR3 here is CSAAGNEQFF. CDR3 nucleotides: TGCAGTGCGGCCGGCAATGAGCAGTTCTTC.

This chain connects TRBV6-6 to TRBJ1-5; D is unclear. Trimming stripped 0 bases from V and 5 bases from J, with 8 bases between. The germline V gene has CDR1 MNHNY and CDR2 SVGAGI (reference sequence). The CDR3 extends over 14 amino acids. The CDR3: CASSYSNWDQPQHF. The CDR3 nucleotides read TGTGCCAGCAGTTACTCGAATTGGGATCAGCCCCAGCATTTT.

The chain carries TRBV20-1 and TRBJ1-6; TRBD1 aligns across 9 bases. V gave up 3 bases and J gave up 6 bases; unmatched junction bases: 3. There are 14 residues in the CDR3. The germline V gene has CDR1 DFQATT and CDR2 SNEGSKA (reference sequence). CDR3: CSARVTGGNSPLHF. DNA of the CDR3: TGCAGTGCTAGGGTGACAGGGGGTAATTCACCCCTCCACTTT.

The J gene is TRBJ2-7, the V gene TRBV10-3; the match to TRBD2 covers 13 bases. The CDR3 sequence is 18 residues long. V was clipped by 6 bases and J by 1 base; unmatched bases: 12. Germline V gene sequence: CDR1 ENHRY, CDR2 SYGVKD. CDR3 nucleotide sequence: TGTGCCATCAGCCCGGGACTAGCGGGAACTGCAGGATCCTACGAGCAGTACGTC. This sequence encodes CAISPGLAGTAGSYEQYV.

A few counts support this clonotype. The rearrangement uses TRBV19 and TRBJ2-1, with 7 bases that match TRBD2. Looked up from germline, CDR1 is LNHDA and CDR2 is SQIVND (reference sequence). The trim removed 3 bases at V and 3 bases at J, leaving 5 bases unmatched. The CDR3 runs 15 residues. The CDR3 sequence is CASSIGLAVYNEQFF. CDR3 coding DNA: TGTGCCAGTAGTATCGGCCTAGCGGTCTACAATGAGCAGTTCTTC.

The V and J genes are TRBV5-5 and TRBJ1-1; D is undetermined. Germline CDR1 reads SGHKS; CDR2 reads YYEKEE (reference sequence). Deletions cut 4 bases from V and 0 bases from J, with 13 bases between. The CDR3 has 15 amino acids. As DNA, the CDR3 is TGTGCCAGCAGCGCCCAACAGTACATGAACACTGAAGCTTTCTTT. Protein: CASSAQQYMNTEAFF.

This chain links TRBV19 with TRBJ2-3; 11 bases fit TRBD2. J was trimmed by 6 bases and V by 5 bases; bases with no gene match: 10. The CDR3 is 16 residues long. The germline V gene has CDR1 LNHDA and CDR2 SQIVND (reference sequence). The CDR3 reads CASSPGLADPYDTQYF. The CDR3 nucleotides read TGTGCCAGTAGTCCGGGACTAGCGGATCCTTACGATACGCAGTATTTT.

This clonotype was found many times. This chain joins TRBV7-2 and TRBJ1-2; D gene unclear. This CDR3 is built from 11 residues. Trimming stripped 5 bases from V and 3 bases from J, with 4 bases between. Germline assignment: CDR1 SGHTA and CDR2 FQGNSA. The CDR3 loop reads CASSPHYGYTF. CDR3 DNA sequence: TGTGCCAGCAGCCCCCACTATGGCTACACCTTC.

The rearrangement links TRBV18 to TRBJ2-2; 7 positions match TRBD1. The germline V gene has CDR1 KGHSH and CDR2 LQKENI. The CDR3 is 17 amino acids. The trim removed 6 bases at V and 0 bases at J, leaving 10 bases unmatched. The CDR3 nucleotides are TGTGCCAGCTCCCCCCGAGGGACAGCTACGAACACCGGGGAGCTGTTTTTT. This gives the protein CASSPRGTATNTGELFF.

The chain joins TRBV7-8 to TRBJ2-1, with D maybe TRBD1 (6 bases). The CDR3 has 14 amino acids. The V gene lost 6 bases and the J gene lost 6 bases, with 15 bases spanning the gap. Germline V gives CDR1 SGHVS, CDR2 FQNEAQ. The CDR3 region has the DNA TGTGCCAGCAGGGCTCGCACAGGGTTCAATGAGCAGTTCTTC. Translation gives CASRARTGFNEQFF.

This chain links TRBV4-3 with TRBJ2-7, with 10 bases that match TRBD1. This CDR3 has 15 amino acids. Per germline, CDR1 LGHNA and CDR2 YSLEER. Germline trimming cut 3 bases from V and 2 bases from J; bases unmatched to any gene: 4. CDR3 DNA sequence: TGCGCCAGCAGCCACGGGGACAGGGGCGCCTACGAGCAGTACGTC. Protein product: CASSHGDRGAYEQYV.

The rearrangement uses TRBV27 and TRBJ2-3, with TRBD2 matching over 13 bases. CDR3 length: 16 amino acids. Germline CDR1 and CDR2: MNHEY and SMNVEV (reference sequence). V lost 5 bases to trimming and J lost 8 bases; unmatched junction nucleotides: 10. Here the CDR3 DNA reads TGTGCCAGCAGTCCGGGGACTAGCGGGAAGAGAGGTACGCAGTATTTT. Residues: CASSPGTSGKRGTQYF.

This clonotype was recorded a few times. This may be a read error: a much more frequent sequence differs by one nucleotide. V usage is TRBV7-2 and J usage is TRBJ2-3, with no clear D. V gave up 5 bases and J gave up 5 bases, with 5 bases separating them. Per germline, CDR1 SGHTA and CDR2 FQGNSA. The CDR3 has 11 amino acids. CDR3 bases: TGTGCCAGCAGCATAAAAGATACGCAGTATTTT. Its translation: CASSIKDTQYF.

In its sample, this clonotype was seen many times. The V gene is TRBV19, the J gene TRBJ2-5; 13 nucleotides align to TRBD2. The CDR3 runs 17 residues. Germline values: CDR1 LNHDA, CDR2 SQIVND (reference sequence). V lost 8 bases to trimming and J lost 5 bases; unmatched junction nucleotides: 14. Here the CDR3 reads CASSQTSGRKLMETQYF. The CDR3, as DNA: TGTGCCAGTTCCCAGACTAGCGGGAGGAAGTTGATGGAGACCCAGTACTTC.

This clonotype was counted only a few times. The rearrangement joins TRBV7-3 to TRBJ1-1; no clear D. The germline V and J ends were trimmed by 5 bases and 4 bases, with 14 bases remaining between them. Germline V gene sequence: CDR1 SGHTA, CDR2 FQGTGA. CDR3 length: 14 amino acids. The CDR3 bases are TGTGCCAGCAGCCCACGAGCGGCCGGCACTGAAGCTTTCTTT. This sequence encodes CASSPRAAGTEAFF.

This sequence joins TRBV4-1 and TRBJ2-1; weak D call: TRBD2 (6 bases). The CDR3 is 16 amino acids. Germline V gives CDR1 MGHRA, CDR2 YSYEKL. V lost 0 bases, J lost 4 bases, and 13 bases lay in between. The CDR3 reads CASSQDRAGTYNEQFF. CDR3 sequence (DNA): TGCGCCAGCAGCCAAGATCGGGCGGGAACGTACAATGAGCAGTTCTTC.

This clonotype was seen only a few times. J is TRBJ2-2 and V is TRBV24-1, with D possibly being TRBD1 (6 bases). CDR3 length: 17 amino acids. The germline CDR1 and CDR2 sequences are KGHDR and SFDVKD. V was cut by 5 bases and J by 0 bases, with 15 bases left in between. The CDR3 protein is CATSAWGQVSNTGELFF. The CDR3 DNA sequence: TGTGCCACCAGTGCCTGGGGGCAGGTCTCGAACACCGGGGAGCTGTTTTTT.

V and J are TRBV7-4 and TRBJ1-5, with no clear D. The CDR3 contains 14 residues. CDR1 is SGHVT, CDR2 SQSDAQ, per germline. V was clipped by 8 bases and J by 6 bases, with 17 bases between them. The CDR3 here is CASQMTGEGQPQHF. CDR3 bases: TGTGCCAGCCAAATGACGGGAGAGGGTCAGCCCCAGCATTTT.

In this sample, this clonotype turned up a few times. V and J are TRBV7-9 and TRBJ2-7; no reliable D call. The germline gives CDR1 SEHNR, CDR2 FQNEAQ (reference sequence). V was pared by 10 bases and J by 7 bases, with 17 bases between. This CDR3 comprises 12 residues. The CDR3 coding sequence is TGTGCCACCACCACCATCGAGAGGGAGCAGTACTTC. As protein: CATTTIEREQYF.

The genes are TRBV6-6 and TRBJ2-7; TRBD2 aligns across 8 bases. V shed 8 bases, J shed 6 bases, and the junction held 9 bases outside the gene matches. This CDR3 region has 13 residues. Germline V lookup: CDR1 MNHNY, CDR2 SVGAGI (reference sequence). CDR3: CASRAGEAGEQYV. The CDR3 DNA sequence: TGTGCCAGCCGAGCGGGAGAAGCTGGCGAGCAGTACGTC.

V and J are TRBV24-1 and TRBJ2-1; TRBD2 agrees at 9 bases. V dropped 9 bases and J dropped 0; count of bases not matched to a gene: 2. The CDR3 contains 14 residues. Germline assignment: CDR1 KGHDR and CDR2 SFDVKD. DNA of the CDR3: TGTGCCACCCGAGCGGGAGGCTCCTACAATGAGCAGTTCTTC. It translates to CATRAGGSYNEQFF.

The rearrangement uses TRBV6-1 and TRBJ1-2; maybe TRBD1 (5 bases). With 3 bases removed from V and 4 bases from J, the gap between germline ends came to 9 bases. Germline V gives CDR1 MNHNS, CDR2 SASEGT. CDR3 length: 13 residues. The CDR3 coding sequence is TGTGCCAGCAGTGAGACGGGGGGCTATGGCTACACCTTC. Its translation: CASSETGGYGYTF.